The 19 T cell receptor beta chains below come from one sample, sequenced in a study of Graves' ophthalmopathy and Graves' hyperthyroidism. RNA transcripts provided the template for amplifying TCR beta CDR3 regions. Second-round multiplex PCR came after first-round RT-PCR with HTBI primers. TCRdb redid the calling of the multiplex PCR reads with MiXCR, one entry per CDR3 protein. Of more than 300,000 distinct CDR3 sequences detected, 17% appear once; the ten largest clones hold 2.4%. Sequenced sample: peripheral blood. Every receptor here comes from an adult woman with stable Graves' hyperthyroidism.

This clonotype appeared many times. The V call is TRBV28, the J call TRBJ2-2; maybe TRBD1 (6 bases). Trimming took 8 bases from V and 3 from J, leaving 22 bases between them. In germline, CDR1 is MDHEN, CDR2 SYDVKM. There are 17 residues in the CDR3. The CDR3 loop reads CASGSSGLGTYTGELFF. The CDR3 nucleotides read TGTGCCAGCGGTTCGTCGGGGTTGGGGACATACACCGGGGAGCTGTTTTTT.

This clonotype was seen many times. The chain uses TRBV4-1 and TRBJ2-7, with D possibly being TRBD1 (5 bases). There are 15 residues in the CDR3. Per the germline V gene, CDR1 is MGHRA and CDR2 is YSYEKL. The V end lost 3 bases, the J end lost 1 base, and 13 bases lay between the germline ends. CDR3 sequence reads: CASSHQGKRSYEQYF. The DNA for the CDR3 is TGCGCCAGCAGCCACCAGGGTAAGAGGTCCTACGAGCAGTACTTC.

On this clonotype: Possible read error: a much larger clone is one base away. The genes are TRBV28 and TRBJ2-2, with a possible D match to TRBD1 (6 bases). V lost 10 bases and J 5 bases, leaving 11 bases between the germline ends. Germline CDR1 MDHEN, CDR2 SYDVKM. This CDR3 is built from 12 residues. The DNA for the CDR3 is TGTGCCAACAGGGAGCTGACCGGGGAGCTGTTTTTT. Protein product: CANRELTGELFF. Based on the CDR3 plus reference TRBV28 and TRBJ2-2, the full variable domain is DVKVTQSSRYLVKRTGEKVFLECVQDMDHENMFWYRQDPGLGLRLIYFSYDVKMKEKGDIPEGYSVSREKKERFSLILESASTNQTSMYLCANRELTGELFFGEGSRLTVL.

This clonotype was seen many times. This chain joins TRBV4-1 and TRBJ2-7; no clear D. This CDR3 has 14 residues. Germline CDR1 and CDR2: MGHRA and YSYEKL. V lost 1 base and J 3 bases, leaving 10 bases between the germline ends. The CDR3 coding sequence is TGCGCCAGCAGCCAAGTTGTGGGGAACTACGAGCAGTACTTC. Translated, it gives CASSQVVGNYEQYF.

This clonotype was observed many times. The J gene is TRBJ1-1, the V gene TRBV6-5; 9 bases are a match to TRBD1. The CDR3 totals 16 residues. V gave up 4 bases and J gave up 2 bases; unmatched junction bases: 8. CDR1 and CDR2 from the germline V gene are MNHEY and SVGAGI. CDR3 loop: CASSSATGGDNTEAFF. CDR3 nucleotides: TGTGCCAGCAGTTCAGCGACAGGGGGTGACAACACTGAAGCTTTCTTT.

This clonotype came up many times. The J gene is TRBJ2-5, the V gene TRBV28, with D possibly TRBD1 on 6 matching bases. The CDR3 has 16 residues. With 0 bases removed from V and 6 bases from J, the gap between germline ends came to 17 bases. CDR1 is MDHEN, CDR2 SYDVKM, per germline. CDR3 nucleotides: TGTGCCAGCAGTTTATGGGGTCAGGGGTATGGCAAGACCCAGTACTTC. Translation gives CASSLWGQGYGKTQYF.

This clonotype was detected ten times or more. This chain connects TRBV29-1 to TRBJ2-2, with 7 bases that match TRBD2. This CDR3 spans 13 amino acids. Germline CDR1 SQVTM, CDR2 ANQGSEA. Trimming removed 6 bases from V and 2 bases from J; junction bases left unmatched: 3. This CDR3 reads CSVAGINTGELFF. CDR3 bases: TGCAGCGTAGCGGGGATTAACACCGGGGAGCTGTTTTTT.

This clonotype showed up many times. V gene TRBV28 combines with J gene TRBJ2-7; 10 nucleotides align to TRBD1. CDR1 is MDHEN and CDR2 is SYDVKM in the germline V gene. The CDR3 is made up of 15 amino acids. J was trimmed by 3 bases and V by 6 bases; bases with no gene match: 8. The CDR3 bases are TGTGCCAGCAGCGGAAGGGACAGGGGTATCTACGAGCAGTACTTC. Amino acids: CASSGRDRGIYEQYF.

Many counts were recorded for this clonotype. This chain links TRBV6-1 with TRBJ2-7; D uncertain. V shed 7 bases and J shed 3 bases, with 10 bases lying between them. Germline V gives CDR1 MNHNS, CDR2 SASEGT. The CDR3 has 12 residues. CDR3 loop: CASTTKNYEQYF. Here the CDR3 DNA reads TGTGCCAGCACGACGAAAAACTACGAGCAGTACTTC.

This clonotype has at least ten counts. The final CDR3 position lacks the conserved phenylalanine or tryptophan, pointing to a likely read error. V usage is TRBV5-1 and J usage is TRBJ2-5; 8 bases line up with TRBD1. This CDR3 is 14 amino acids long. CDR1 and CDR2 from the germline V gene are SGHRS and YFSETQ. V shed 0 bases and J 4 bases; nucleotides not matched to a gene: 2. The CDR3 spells CASSLAGQGETQYS. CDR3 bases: TGCGCCAGCAGCTTGGCCGGACAGGGAGAGACCCAGTACTCC.

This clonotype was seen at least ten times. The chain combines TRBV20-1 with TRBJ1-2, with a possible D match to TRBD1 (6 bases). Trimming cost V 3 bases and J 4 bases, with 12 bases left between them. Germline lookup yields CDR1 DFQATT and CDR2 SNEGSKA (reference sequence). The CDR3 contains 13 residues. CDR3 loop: CSASLAGVYGYTF. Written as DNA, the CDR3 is TGCAGTGCTAGTCTGGCAGGGGTCTATGGCTACACCTTC.

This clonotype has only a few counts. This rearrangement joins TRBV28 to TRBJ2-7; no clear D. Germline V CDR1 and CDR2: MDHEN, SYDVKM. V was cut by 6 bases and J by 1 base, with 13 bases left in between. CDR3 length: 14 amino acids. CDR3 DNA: TGTGCCAGCAGACTCCGTAGTATATCCTACGAGCAGTACTTC. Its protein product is CASRLRSISYEQYF.

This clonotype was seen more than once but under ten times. This CDR3 is CASSSQGDRGNTIYF. DNA of the CDR3: TGTGCCAGCAGTTCCCAGGGGGACAGGGGGAACACCATATATTTT. This rearrangement joins TRBV7-2 to TRBJ1-3, with 11 bases aligning to TRBD1. Trimming took 6 bases from V and 7 from J; bases not matched to a gene: 8. The CDR3 is 15 residues long. The V gene's germline CDR1 is SGHTA and CDR2 FQGNSA.

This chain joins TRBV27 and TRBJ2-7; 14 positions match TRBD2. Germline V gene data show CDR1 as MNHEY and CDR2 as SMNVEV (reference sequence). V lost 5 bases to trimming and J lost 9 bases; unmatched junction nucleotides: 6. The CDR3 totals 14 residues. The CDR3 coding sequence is TGTGCCAGCAGTCCGGGACTAGCGGGAGCGGGGCAGTACTTC. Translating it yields CASSPGLAGAGQYF.

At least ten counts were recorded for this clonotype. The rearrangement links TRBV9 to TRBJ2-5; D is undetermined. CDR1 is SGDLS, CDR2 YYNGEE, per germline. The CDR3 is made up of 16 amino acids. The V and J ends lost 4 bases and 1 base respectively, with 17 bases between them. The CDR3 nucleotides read TGTGCCAGCAGCCCCCATTTGGGCAGGACCCAAGAGACCCAGTACTTC. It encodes CASSPHLGRTQETQYF.

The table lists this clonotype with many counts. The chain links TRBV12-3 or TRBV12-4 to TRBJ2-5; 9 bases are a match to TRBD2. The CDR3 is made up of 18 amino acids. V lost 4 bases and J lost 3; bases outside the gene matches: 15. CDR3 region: CASSSRGLAGVSKETQYF. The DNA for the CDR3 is TGTGCCAGCAGTTCCAGGGGCTTAGCGGGAGTATCTAAAGAGACCCAGTACTTC.

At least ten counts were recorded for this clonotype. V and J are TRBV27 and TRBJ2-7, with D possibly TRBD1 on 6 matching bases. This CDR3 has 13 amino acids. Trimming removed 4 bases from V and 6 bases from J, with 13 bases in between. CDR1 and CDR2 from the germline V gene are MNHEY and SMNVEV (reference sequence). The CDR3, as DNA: TGTGCCAGCAGTTCAACAGGGTCCGGCGAGCAGTACTTC. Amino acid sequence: CASSSTGSGEQYF.

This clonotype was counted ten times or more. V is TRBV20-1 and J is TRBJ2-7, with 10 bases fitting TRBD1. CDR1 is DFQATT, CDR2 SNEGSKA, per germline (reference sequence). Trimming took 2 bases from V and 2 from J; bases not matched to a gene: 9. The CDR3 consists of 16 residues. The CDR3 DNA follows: TGCAGTGCTAGACCGGGACAGGGGCTTTTGACCTACGAGCAGTACTTC. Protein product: CSARPGQGLLTYEQYF.

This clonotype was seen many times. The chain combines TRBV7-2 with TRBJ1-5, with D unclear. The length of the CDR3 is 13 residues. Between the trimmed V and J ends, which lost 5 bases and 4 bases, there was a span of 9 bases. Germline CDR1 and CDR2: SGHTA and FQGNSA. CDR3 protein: CASSRSENQPQHF. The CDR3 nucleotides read TGTGCCAGCAGCCGTTCCGAGAATCAGCCCCAGCATTTT.